One and the same sample provided the 17 T cell receptor beta chains below, sequenced in a study of T cell changes during pregnancy in multiple sclerosis. Sequencing was performed with immunoSEQ multiplex PCR; in TCRdb, only in-frame clones are kept and a portion is missing. Here the sample spans about 28,000 clones, about 89% being singletons. The sequenced sample was CD4+ T cells from peripheral blood mononuclear cells, obtained in the first trimester of pregnancy. The receptors shown here come from a female donor in good health, enrolled as a control in a pregnancy study.

V gene TRBV2 combines with J gene TRBJ2-1; TRBD1 matches at 8 bases. Unmatched junction bases numbered 10, after V lost 5 bases and J lost 7 bases. The V gene's germline CDR1 is SNHLY and CDR2 FYNNEI. This CDR3 has 15 residues. As DNA, the CDR3 is TGTGCCAGCAGTCGAGACAGGGGCCTGAATAATGAGCAGTTCTTC. The encoded protein is CASSRDRGLNNEQFF. The variable domain in full, with the rest retrieved from reference TRBV2 and TRBJ2-1, is EPEVTQTPSHQVTQMGQEVILRCVPISNHLYFYWYRQILGQKVEFLVSFYNNEISEKSEIFDDQFSVERPDGSNFTLKIRSTKLEDSAMYFCASSRDRGLNNEQFFGPGTRLTVL.

The chain uses TRBV6-1 and TRBJ1-2; 7 positions match TRBD1. V lost 6 bases and J lost 8; bases outside the gene matches: 9. Germline V gene sequence: CDR1 MNHNS, CDR2 SASEGT. CDR3 length equals 13 residues. Written as DNA, the CDR3 is TGTGCCAGCAGGGCCAGGGGGTTTGGCGGCTACACCTTC. It encodes CASRARGFGGYTF.

The V call is TRBV7-8, the J call TRBJ2-3, with D perhaps TRBD2 (5 bases). The length of the CDR3 is 17 residues. Trimming removed 5 bases from V and 8 bases from J, with 26 bases in between. Germline assignment: CDR1 SGHVS and CDR2 FQNEAQ. The CDR3 nucleotides are TGTGCCAGCAGCCCATTACCTCGGGGAGCCCCGGGTGTTACGCAGTATTTT. Translation gives CASSPLPRGAPGVTQYF.

The chain links TRBV5-4 to TRBJ2-1, with a tentative D call TRBD1 (6 bases). Looked up from germline, CDR1 is SGHNT and CDR2 is YYREEE (reference sequence). This CDR3 is built from 15 residues. The V end lost 3 bases, the J end lost 5 bases, and 15 bases lay between the germline ends. The CDR3 nucleotides read TGTGCCAGCAGCTCCACGGGACATGTCAACAATGAGCAGTTCTTC. Protein: CASSSTGHVNNEQFF.

The gene calls are TRBV4-2 and TRBJ1-1; D perhaps matches TRBD1 (5 bases). This CDR3 is built from 16 residues. CDR1 LGHNA and CDR2 YNFKEQ come from the germline V gene. V lost 0 bases and J 4 bases, leaving 15 bases between the germline ends. The CDR3 spells CASSQEGPRRATEAFF. The CDR3 DNA follows: TGTGCCAGCAGCCAAGAGGGACCCCGGAGGGCCACTGAAGCTTTCTTT.

This clone was counted only a few times. The chain is built from TRBV6-1 and TRBJ2-7, with TRBD2 matching over 10 bases. With V trimmed by 5 bases and J by 3 bases, 4 bases remained unmatched. Germline CDR1 reads MNHNS; CDR2 reads SASEGT. The CDR3 runs 14 residues. CDR3 DNA sequence: TGTGCCAGCAGTTGGACTAGCGGATACTACGAGCAGTACTTC. Amino acids: CASSWTSGYYEQYF.

J is TRBJ2-3 and V is TRBV29-1; 7 bases are a match to TRBD2. There are 13 residues in the CDR3. Germline lookup yields CDR1 SQVTM and CDR2 ANQGSEA. V was pared by 8 bases and J by 2 bases, with 7 bases of the junction left unmatched. The CDR3 DNA sequence: TGCAGCACTGAGGGGACTACCACAGATACGCAGTATTTT. Its translation is CSTEGTTTDTQYF.

The CDR3 loop reads CASSLPGGQPSNYGYTF. Here the CDR3 DNA reads TGTGCCAGCAGCCTCCCTGGGGGACAGCCCAGTAACTATGGCTACACCTTC. This chain links TRBV28 with TRBJ1-2, with 7 nucleotides matching TRBD1. The germline gives CDR1 MDHEN, CDR2 SYDVKM. This CDR3 spans 17 amino acids. V gave up 6 bases and J gave up 1 base; unmatched junction bases: 14.

This clone was seen once. The chain couples TRBV5-6 to TRBJ2-6; the D is unclear. With 2 bases removed from V and 0 bases from J, the gap between germline ends came to 15 bases. Germline CDR1 SGHDT, CDR2 YYEEEE. This CDR3 contains 18 residues. CDR3 sequence: CASSLSVQPYSGANVLTF. CDR3 nucleotide sequence: TGTGCCAGCAGCTTATCAGTACAGCCCTACTCTGGGGCCAACGTCCTGACTTTC.

V usage is TRBV7-9 and J usage is TRBJ1-3; tentative D call: TRBD1 (6 bases). V was clipped by 4 bases and J by 1 base, with 11 bases between them. The CDR3 contains 15 residues. CDR1 is SEHNR, CDR2 FQNEAQ, per germline (reference sequence). CDR3 in amino acids: CASSSTGSSGNTIYF. CDR3 in DNA: TGTGCCAGCAGCTCAACAGGGTCTTCTGGAAACACCATATATTTT.

The J gene is TRBJ1-4, the V gene TRBV28; TRBD1 agrees at 9 bases. The CDR3 totals 15 residues. The germline V gene has CDR1 MDHEN and CDR2 SYDVKM. V was clipped by 5 bases and J by 7 bases; unmatched bases: 8. In DNA form, the CDR3 reads TGTGCCAGCAGTAACCGGGACAGGGTAGTTGAAAAACTGTTTTTT. Encoded protein: CASSNRDRVVEKLFF.

This sequence joins TRBV28 and TRBJ1-2; tentatively, D is TRBD1 (5 bases). V lost 6 bases, J lost 3 bases, and 20 bases lay in between. The V gene's germline CDR1 is MDHEN and CDR2 SYDVKM. This CDR3 contains 16 residues. The CDR3 DNA is TGTGCCAGCAGCTTTCCCCCAGGGAAAGTGGACTATGGCTACACCTTC. This translates into CASSFPPGKVDYGYTF.

This chain uses TRBV5-7 with TRBJ1-6, with TRBD1 matching 7 bases. TRBV5-7 is marked as an open reading frame, function uncertain. The CDR3 runs to 19 residues. V lost 0 bases to trimming and J lost 7 bases; unmatched junction nucleotides: 16. The CDR3 nucleotides read TGTGCCAGCAGCTTGGTGTGGGGAACAGGGGAGTTTTCCAATTCACCCCTCCACTTT. Encoded protein: CASSLVWGTGEFSNSPLHF.

The V and J genes are TRBV19 and TRBJ1-1; perhaps TRBD1 as D (5 bases). Germline values: CDR1 LNHDA, CDR2 SQIVND (reference sequence). The CDR3 has 14 residues. V was clipped by 2 bases and J by 3 bases, with 10 bases between them. Written as DNA, the CDR3 is TGTGCCAGTAGTATAAGGGGCCGGGACACTGAAGCTTTCTTT. It is translated as CASSIRGRDTEAFF.

The gene calls are TRBV7-3 and TRBJ1-1; weak D call: TRBD1 (6 bases). V was cut by 6 bases and J by 3 bases, with 14 bases left in between. Germline loops: CDR1 SGHTA, CDR2 FQGTGA. CDR3 length equals 14 residues. CDR3 coding DNA: TGTGCCAGCAGAATGAGCCCAGGGGACACTGAAGCTTTCTTT. Protein product: CASRMSPGDTEAFF.

The V call is TRBV28, the J call TRBJ1-2; 7 nucleotides agree with TRBD1. This CDR3 has 13 residues. Trimming removed 8 bases from V and 2 bases from J; junction bases left unmatched: 5. The germline gives CDR1 MDHEN, CDR2 SYDVKM. CDR3 bases: TGTGCCAGCGAAATGGGACAGAACTATGGCTACACCTTC. Protein sequence: CASEMGQNYGYTF.

CDR3 loop: CASSSPNQPQHF. Written as DNA, the CDR3 is TGTGCCAGCAGTTCCCCGAATCAGCCCCAGCATTTT. The chain is built from TRBV27 and TRBJ1-5; D is unclear. The CDR3 covers 12 residues. V gave up 4 bases and J gave up 4 bases, with 5 bases separating them. Germline values: CDR1 MNHEY, CDR2 SMNVEV (reference sequence).